This T cell receptor (beta chain) was sequenced in a study of preoperative IRX-2 immunotherapy in early breast cancer. The treatment: preoperative locoregional IRX-2 cytokine immunotherapy. Samples came from a phase Ib trial of preoperative locoregional IRX-2 cytokine immunotherapy. Per germline, CDR1 WNHNN and CDR2 SYGVQD (reference sequence). V lost 9 bases to trimming and J lost 4 bases, with 15 bases between them. The CDR3 loop spans 13 amino acids. Sequencing was performed with immunoSEQ multiplex PCR; in TCRdb, only in-frame clones are kept and a portion is missing. The sample contains approximately 38,000 clones, roughly 82% of which appear only once.

This chain uses TRBV10-1 with TRBJ1-2; tentatively, D is TRBD1 (6 bases). The sample consisted of lymph node tissue, taken after IRX-2 immunotherapy. This sequence originates from a human donor with breast cancer. The CDR3 nucleotides read TGCGCCAGTTCTGAAGGGGGAATCTATGGCTACACCTTC. This translates into CASSEGGIYGYTF.